One sample yielded the 13 T cell receptor beta chains listed below, sequenced in a study of T cells in Graves' hyperthyroidism and ophthalmopathy. Amplified TCR beta CDR3 regions derived from RNA transcripts. HTBI primers were employed in a first-round RT-PCR of the TCR CDR3. Each CDR3 protein gets one entry after TCRdb re-called the multiplex PCR reads with MiXCR. Of around 210,000 distinct CDR3 sequences detected, around 17% appear once; the ten largest clones hold over 45%. Sequenced input: blood. These receptors came from a woman between 45 and 65 years old with Graves' hyperthyroidism.

This clonotype has ten or more counts. J is TRBJ2-1 and V is TRBV12-3 or TRBV12-4; D possibly corresponds to TRBD2 (6 bases). The CDR3 runs 15 residues. Between the trimmed V and J ends, which lost 4 bases and 2 bases, there was a span of 12 bases. The DNA for the CDR3 is TGTGCCAGCAGTTCCCCGGGACTCCCCTACAATGAGCAGTTCTTC. Residues: CASSSPGLPYNEQFF.

This clonotype was seen a few times. This sequence may be a read error, since a much larger clone differs from it by one base. This sequence joins TRBV20-1 and TRBJ2-1; D is unresolved. The CDR3 totals 16 residues. CDR1 and CDR2 from the germline V gene are DFQATT and SNEGSKA (reference sequence). CDR3 in amino acids: CSANTASTWGYNEQLF. CDR3 sequence (DNA): TGCAGTGCCAATACCGCGAGCACTTGGGGATACAATGAGCAGCTCTTC.

This clonotype was counted a single time. The chain recombines TRBV9 with TRBJ2-4; D is unresolved. V lost 1 base, J lost 1 base, and 15 bases lay in between. From germline, CDR1 is SGDLS and CDR2 YYNGEE. This CDR3 has 17 amino acids. The CDR3 reads CASSVFEGFVAKNIQYF. CDR3 DNA sequence: TGTGCCAGCAGCGTATTCGAAGGGTTTGTCGCCAAAAACATTCAGTACTTC.

This clonotype was detected ten times or more. The chain couples TRBV20-1 to TRBJ2-5; D is undetermined. Germline CDR1 and CDR2: DFQATT and SNEGSKA (reference sequence). CDR3 length: 15 residues. The V end lost 6 bases, the J end lost 0 bases, and 17 bases lay between the germline ends. The CDR3 DNA is TGCAGTGCCCCCGAAGCCAGCCGGTACCAAGAGACCCAGTACTTC. This encodes CSAPEASRYQETQYF.

Comment on this clonotype: This may come from a read error, since a much larger clone is one base off. The rearrangement uses TRBV20-1 and TRBJ2-7; TRBD1 matches 7 bases. CDR3 length equals 14 residues. Germline loops: CDR1 DFQATT, CDR2 SNEGSKA (reference sequence). CDR3 in DNA: TGCAGTGCTAGAAGCGACAGGGTCCTCTACGAGCGGTACTTC. Translation gives CSARSDRVLYERYF.

This clonotype occurred many times. V is TRBV7-8 and J is TRBJ2-1; possibly TRBD2 for D (5 bases). Trimming pared 0 bases from V and 9 bases from J, leaving 6 bases between. CDR3 length: 12 amino acids. Germline CDR1 and CDR2: SGHVS and FQNEAQ. The CDR3 spells CASSLARGEQFF. The CDR3 nucleotides are TGTGCCAGCAGCTTAGCTCGGGGTGAGCAGTTCTTC. Complete variable domain (other parts from reference TRBV7-8 and TRBJ2-1): GAGVSQSPRYKVAKRGQDVALRCDPISGHVSLFWYQQALGQGPEFLTYFQNEAQLDKSGLPSDRFFAERPEGSVSTLKIQRTQQEDSAVYLCASSLARGEQFFGPGTRLTVL.

The CDR3 loop reads CATKKTGDQPQHF. The CDR3 bases are TGTGCCACCAAAAAGACAGGGGATCAGCCCCAGCATTTT. V gene TRBV24-1 combines with J gene TRBJ1-5; the match to TRBD1 covers 8 bases. J lost 5 bases, V lost 8 bases, and 4 bases had no gene match. This CDR3 comprises 13 residues. Germline V gene sequence: CDR1 KGHDR, CDR2 SFDVKD.

This clonotype occurred many times. The chain joins TRBV11-2 to TRBJ2-3; possible D gene TRBD1, 5 bases. The V end was cut by 2 bases, the J end by 0 bases, with 9 bases between. CDR1 and CDR2 (germline): SGHAT, FQNNGV. This CDR3 contains 15 residues. CDR3 amino acids: CASSLQGFSTDTQYF. CDR3 in DNA: TGTGCCAGCAGCTTACAGGGATTTAGCACAGATACGCAGTATTTT.

The chain employs TRBV5-1 and TRBJ1-1; 10 bases align to TRBD1. CDR1 and CDR2 from the germline V gene are SGHRS and YFSETQ. The CDR3 has 14 residues. Trimming at V came to 4 bases and at J to 6 bases, leaving 6 bases not matched to a gene. The DNA of the CDR3 is TGCGCCAGCAGCCTGATGGGACAGGGGTCTGAAGCTTTCTTT. This translates into CASSLMGQGSEAFF.

This clonotype turned up a few times. The gene calls are TRBV9 and TRBJ2-7; D unresolved. Germline V gene data show CDR1 as SGDLS and CDR2 as YYNGEE. The CDR3 consists of 13 residues. Trimming shortened V by 4 bases and J by 0 bases, and 8 bases separated the two germline ends. CDR3 coding DNA: TGTGCCAGCAGCAAAAGTAGCTCCTACGAGCAGTACTTC. Amino acids: CASSKSSSYEQYF.

This clonotype was observed at least ten times. This chain connects TRBV20-1 to TRBJ2-7; 10 bases are a match to TRBD2. Germline-derived CDR1 and CDR2 are DFQATT and SNEGSKA (reference sequence). CDR3 length equals 14 residues. The V and J ends lost 5 bases and 5 bases, in that order; junction bases with no gene match: 9. CDR3 coding DNA: TGCAGTGCTGCAGATAGCGGGAGGTTCCACGAGCAGTACTTC. Its protein product is CSAADSGRFHEQYF.

The genes are TRBV5-1 and TRBJ2-1; 9 nucleotides align to TRBD1. The CDR3 totals 16 residues. Germline lookup yields CDR1 SGHRS and CDR2 YFSETQ. J lost 6 bases, V lost 4 bases, and 11 bases had no gene match. CDR3 loop: CASSPGTGSSFNEQFF. CDR3 DNA: TGCGCCAGCAGCCCCGGGACAGGGAGCAGCTTCAATGAGCAGTTCTTC.

This clonotype occurred a few times. The gene calls are TRBV15 and TRBJ2-4; tentative D call: TRBD2 (5 bases). Germline V CDR1 and CDR2: LNHNV, YYDKDF (reference sequence). This CDR3 comprises 14 residues. Trimming pared 2 bases from V and 4 bases from J, leaving 9 bases between. The CDR3 spells CATSRTGNKNIQYF. CDR3 in DNA: TGTGCCACCAGCAGAACCGGGAATAAAAACATTCAGTACTTC.